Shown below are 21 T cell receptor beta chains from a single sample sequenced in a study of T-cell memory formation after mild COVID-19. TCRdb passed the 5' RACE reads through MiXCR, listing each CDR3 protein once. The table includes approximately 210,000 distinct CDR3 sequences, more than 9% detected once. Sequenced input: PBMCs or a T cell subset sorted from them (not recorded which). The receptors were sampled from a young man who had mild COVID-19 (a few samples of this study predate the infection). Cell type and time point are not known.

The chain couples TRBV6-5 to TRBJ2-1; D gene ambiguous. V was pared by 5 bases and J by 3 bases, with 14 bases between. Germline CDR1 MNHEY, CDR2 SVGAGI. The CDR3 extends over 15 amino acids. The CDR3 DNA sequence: TGTGCCAGCAGTCCCCGGGTCTCCAACTACAATGAGCAGTTCTTC. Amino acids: CASSPRVSNYNEQFF.

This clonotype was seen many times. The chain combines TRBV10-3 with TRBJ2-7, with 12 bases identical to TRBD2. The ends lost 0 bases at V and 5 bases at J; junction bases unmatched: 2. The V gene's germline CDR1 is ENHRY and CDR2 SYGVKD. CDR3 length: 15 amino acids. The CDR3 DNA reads TGTGCCATCAGTGAGTCGACTAGCGGGGGCGACGAGCAGTACTTC. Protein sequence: CAISESTSGGDEQYF.

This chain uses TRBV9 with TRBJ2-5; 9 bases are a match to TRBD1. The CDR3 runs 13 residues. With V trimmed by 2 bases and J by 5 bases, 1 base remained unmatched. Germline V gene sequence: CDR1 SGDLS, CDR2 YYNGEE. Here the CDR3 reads CASSVDRGETQYF. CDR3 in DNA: TGTGCCAGCAGCGTGGACAGGGGTGAGACCCAGTACTTC.

CDR3 sequence reads: CASSLESPAGELFF. The CDR3 bases are TGCGCCAGCAGCTTGGAGTCCCCGGCCGGGGAGCTGTTTTTT. The rearrangement joins TRBV5-1 to TRBJ2-2; D gene uncertain. CDR3 length: 14 amino acids. The germline CDR1 and CDR2 sequences are SGHRS and YFSETQ. The germline V and J ends were trimmed by 0 bases and 6 bases, with 9 bases remaining between them.

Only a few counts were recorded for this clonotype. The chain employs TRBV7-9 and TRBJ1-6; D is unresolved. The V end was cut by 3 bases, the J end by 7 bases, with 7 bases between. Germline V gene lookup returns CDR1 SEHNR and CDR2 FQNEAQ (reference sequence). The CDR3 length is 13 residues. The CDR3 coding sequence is TGTGCCAGCAGCTTGAGAACCAATTCACCCCTCCACTTT. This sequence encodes CASSLRTNSPLHF.

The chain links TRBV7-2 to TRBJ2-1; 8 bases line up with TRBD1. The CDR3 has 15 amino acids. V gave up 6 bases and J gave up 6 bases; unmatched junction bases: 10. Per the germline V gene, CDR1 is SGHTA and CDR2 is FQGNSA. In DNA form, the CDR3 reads TGTGCCAGCAGAGACGGGTACAGGGGGGTCAATGAGCAGTTCTTC. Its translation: CASRDGYRGVNEQFF.

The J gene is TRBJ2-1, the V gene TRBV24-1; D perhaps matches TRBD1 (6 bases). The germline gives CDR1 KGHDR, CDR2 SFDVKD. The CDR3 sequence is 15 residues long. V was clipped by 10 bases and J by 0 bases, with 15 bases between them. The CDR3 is CATEDRRSSYNEQFF. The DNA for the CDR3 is TGTGCCACAGAAGACAGGCGGAGCTCCTACAATGAGCAGTTCTTC.

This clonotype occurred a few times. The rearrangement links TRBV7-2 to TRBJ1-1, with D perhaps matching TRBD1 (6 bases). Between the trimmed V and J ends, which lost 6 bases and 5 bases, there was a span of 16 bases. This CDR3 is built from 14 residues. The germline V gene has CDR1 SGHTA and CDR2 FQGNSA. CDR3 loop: CASRKGGLETEAFF. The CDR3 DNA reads TGTGCCAGCAGGAAAGGGGGGCTTGAAACTGAAGCTTTCTTT.

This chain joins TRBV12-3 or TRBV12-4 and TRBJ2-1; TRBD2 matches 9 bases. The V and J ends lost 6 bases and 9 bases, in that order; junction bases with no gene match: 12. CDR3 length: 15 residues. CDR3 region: CASRVAGGAFAEQFF. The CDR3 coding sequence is TGTGCCAGCAGAGTCGCGGGGGGGGCTTTTGCTGAGCAGTTCTTC.

As DNA, the CDR3 is TGTGCCAGCAGCTCACAGGGCGGCTACACCTTC. This gives the protein CASSSQGGYTF. J is TRBJ1-2 and V is TRBV7-9, with TRBD1 as a possible D gene (6 bases). Between the trimmed V and J ends, which lost 4 bases and 8 bases, there was a span of 8 bases. The CDR3 contains 11 residues. Germline-derived CDR1 and CDR2 are SEHNR and FQNEAQ (reference sequence).

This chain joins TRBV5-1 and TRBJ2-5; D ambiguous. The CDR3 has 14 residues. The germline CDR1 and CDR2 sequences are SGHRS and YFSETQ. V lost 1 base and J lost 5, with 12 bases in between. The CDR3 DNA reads TGCGCCAGCAGCTTGTATGGGGTAGGGGAGACCCAGTACTTC. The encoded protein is CASSLYGVGETQYF.

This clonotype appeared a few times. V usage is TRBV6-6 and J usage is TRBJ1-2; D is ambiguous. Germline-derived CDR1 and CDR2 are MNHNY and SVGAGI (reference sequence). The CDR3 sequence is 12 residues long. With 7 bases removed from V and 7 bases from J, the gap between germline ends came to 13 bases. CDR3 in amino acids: CASKGGVSGYTF. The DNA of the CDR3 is TGTGCCAGCAAGGGCGGGGTGTCTGGCTACACCTTC.

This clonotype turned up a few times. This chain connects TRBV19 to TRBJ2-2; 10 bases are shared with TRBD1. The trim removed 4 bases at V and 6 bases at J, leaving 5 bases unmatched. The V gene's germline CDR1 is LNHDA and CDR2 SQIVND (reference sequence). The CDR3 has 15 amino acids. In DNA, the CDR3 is TGTGCCAGTAGTAGGGACAGGGGCCAGTCCGGGGAGCTGTTTTTT. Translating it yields CASSRDRGQSGELFF.

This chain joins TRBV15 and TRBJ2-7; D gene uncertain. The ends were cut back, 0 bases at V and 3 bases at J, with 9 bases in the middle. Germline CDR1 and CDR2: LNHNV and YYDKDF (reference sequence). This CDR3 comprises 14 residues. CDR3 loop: CATSRDKGDYEQYF. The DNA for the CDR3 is TGTGCCACCAGCAGAGATAAAGGAGACTACGAGCAGTACTTC.

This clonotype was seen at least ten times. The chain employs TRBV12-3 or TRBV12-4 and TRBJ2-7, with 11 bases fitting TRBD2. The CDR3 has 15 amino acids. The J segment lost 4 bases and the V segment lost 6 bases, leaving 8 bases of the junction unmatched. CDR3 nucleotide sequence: TGTGCCAGCAGCCAGACTAGCGGGGCAGAGTACGAGCAGTACTTC. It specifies CASSQTSGAEYEQYF.

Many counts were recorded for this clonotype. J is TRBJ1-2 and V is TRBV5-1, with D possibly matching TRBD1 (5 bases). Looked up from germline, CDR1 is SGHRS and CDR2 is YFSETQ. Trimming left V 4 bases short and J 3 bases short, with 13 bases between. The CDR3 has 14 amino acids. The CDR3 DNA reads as TGCGCCAGCAGCCTCGGGACTCGGGACTATGGCTACACCTTC. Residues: CASSLGTRDYGYTF.

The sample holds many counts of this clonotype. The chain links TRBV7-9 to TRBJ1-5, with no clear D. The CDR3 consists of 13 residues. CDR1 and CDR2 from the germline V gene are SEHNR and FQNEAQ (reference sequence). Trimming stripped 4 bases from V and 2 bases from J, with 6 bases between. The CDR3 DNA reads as TGTGCCAGCAGCTCTCAGGGCAATCAGCCCCAGCATTTT. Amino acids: CASSSQGNQPQHF.

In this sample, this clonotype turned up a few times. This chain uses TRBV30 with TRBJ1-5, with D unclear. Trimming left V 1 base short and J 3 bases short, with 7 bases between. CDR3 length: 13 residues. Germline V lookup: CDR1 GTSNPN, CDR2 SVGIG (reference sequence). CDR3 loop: CAWSGGLNQPQHF. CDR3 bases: TGTGCCTGGAGTGGGGGTCTCAATCAGCCCCAGCATTTT.

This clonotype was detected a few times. CDR3 in DNA: TGTGCCTGGAGTGTAGACGGGGGACAGCCCCAGCATTTT. It is translated as CAWSVDGGQPQHF. V is TRBV30 and J is TRBJ1-5, with a tentative D call TRBD1 (5 bases). There are 13 residues in the CDR3. Per the germline V gene, CDR1 is GTSNPN and CDR2 is SVGIG (reference sequence). Trimming took off 0 bases at V and 7 bases at J, with 10 bases between the two ends.

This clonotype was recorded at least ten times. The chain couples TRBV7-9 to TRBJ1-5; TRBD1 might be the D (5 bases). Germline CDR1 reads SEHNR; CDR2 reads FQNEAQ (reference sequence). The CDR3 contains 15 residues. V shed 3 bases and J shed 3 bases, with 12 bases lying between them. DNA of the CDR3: TGTGCCAGCAGCTTGGGACTGGAGGCCAATCAGCCCCAGCATTTT. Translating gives CASSLGLEANQPQHF.

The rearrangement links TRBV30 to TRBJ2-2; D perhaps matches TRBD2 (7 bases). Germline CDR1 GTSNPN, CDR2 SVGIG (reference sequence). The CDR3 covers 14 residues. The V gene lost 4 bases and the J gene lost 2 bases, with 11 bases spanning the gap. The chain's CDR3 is CAWKGGSNTGELFF. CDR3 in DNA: TGTGCCTGGAAGGGGGGGAGCAACACCGGGGAGCTGTTTTTT. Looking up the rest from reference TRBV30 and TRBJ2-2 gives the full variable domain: SQTIHQWPATLVQPVGSPLSLECTVEGTSNPNLYWYRQAAGRGLQLLFYSVGIGQISSEVPQNLSASRPQDRQFILSSKKLLLSDSGFYLCAWKGGSNTGELFFGEGSRLTVL.